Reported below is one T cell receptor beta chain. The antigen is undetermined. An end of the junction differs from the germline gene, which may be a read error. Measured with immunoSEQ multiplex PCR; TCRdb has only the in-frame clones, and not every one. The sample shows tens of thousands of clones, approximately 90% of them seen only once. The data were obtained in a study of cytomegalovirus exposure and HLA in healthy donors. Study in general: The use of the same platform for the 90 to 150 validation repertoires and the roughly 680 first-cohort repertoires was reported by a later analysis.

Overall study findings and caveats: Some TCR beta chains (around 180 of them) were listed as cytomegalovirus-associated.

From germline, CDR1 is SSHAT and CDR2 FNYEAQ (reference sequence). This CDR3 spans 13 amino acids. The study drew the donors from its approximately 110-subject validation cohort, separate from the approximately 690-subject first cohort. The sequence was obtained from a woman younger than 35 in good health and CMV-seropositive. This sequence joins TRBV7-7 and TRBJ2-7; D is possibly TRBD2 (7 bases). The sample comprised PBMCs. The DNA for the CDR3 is TGTGCTAGCAGCTTGGGGGGGGGCGACGAGCAGTACTTC. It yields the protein CASSLGGGDEQYF.